These 10 T cell receptor beta chains were all obtained from the same sample, sequenced in a study of cytomegalovirus exposure and HLA in healthy donors. PCR amplification relied on 60 Vbeta primers (plus 13 Jbeta primers). TCRdb's copy holds only in-frame clones and misses some; the assay was immunoSEQ multiplex PCR. In the table there are approximately 190,000 clones, over 9.5% of which are singletons. The source material was PBMCs. The receptors were sampled from a man in his fifties or sixties in good health and CMV-seropositive.

This clone occurred a few times. The rearrangement joins TRBV19 to TRBJ2-1; 9 bases map to TRBD1. CDR1 is LNHDA, CDR2 SQIVND, per germline (reference sequence). The V gene end was trimmed by 6 bases and the J gene end by 8 bases; junction bases not matched to a gene: 5. The CDR3 has 13 amino acids. DNA of the CDR3: TGTGCCAGTAGCGGGACAGGGTATGATGAGCAGTTCTTC. Amino acid sequence: CASSGTGYDEQFF.

The chain carries TRBV29-1 and TRBJ2-2; 8 bases are shared with TRBD1. Trimming at V came to 3 bases and at J to 7 bases, leaving 7 bases not matched to a gene. Looked up from germline, CDR1 is SQVTM and CDR2 is ANQGSEA. The CDR3 runs 14 residues. The CDR3 is CSVDTGGLGGELFF. The CDR3 bases are TGCAGCGTTGACACAGGGGGACTGGGCGGGGAGCTGTTTTTT.

In this sample, this clone turned up a few times. This chain uses TRBV18 with TRBJ1-1, with 8 bases aligning to TRBD1. V was clipped by 5 bases and J by 1 base; unmatched bases: 3. Germline lookup yields CDR1 KGHSH and CDR2 LQKENI. CDR3 length: 14 residues. CDR3 nucleotides: TGTGCCAGCTCATTCAGGGGGCGGAACACTGAAGCTTTCTTT. Translation gives CASSFRGRNTEAFF.

This rearrangement joins TRBV11-3 to TRBJ1-3, with 8 nucleotides matching TRBD1. V dropped 4 bases and J dropped 4; count of bases not matched to a gene: 3. The germline V gene has CDR1 SGHNT and CDR2 YENEEA. The CDR3 contains 14 residues. The CDR3, as DNA: TGTGCCAGCAGCTACGGACAGGGCGGAAACACCATATATTTT. Translated, it gives CASSYGQGGNTIYF.

This chain connects TRBV10-3 to TRBJ2-5; D gene uncertain. Germline loops: CDR1 ENHRY, CDR2 SYGVKD. V was cut by 3 bases and J by 3 bases, with 8 bases left in between. This CDR3 spans 13 amino acids. The CDR3 nucleotides are TGTGCCATCAGTGACCGGGTGGAAGAGACCCAGTACTTC. Residues: CAISDRVEETQYF.

The table lists this clone with a few counts. The chain combines TRBV6-1 with TRBJ2-7; unclear D gene. The germline CDR1 and CDR2 sequences are MNHNS and SASEGT. V lost 5 bases to trimming and J lost 6 bases, with 17 bases between them. The CDR3 contains 14 residues. DNA of the CDR3: TGTGCCAGCAGTCCAATCGGTGGGCTCGGCGAGCAGTACGTC. It yields the protein CASSPIGGLGEQYV.

This clone was counted a few times. The V gene is TRBV2, the J gene TRBJ2-6; D gene uncertain. CDR1 SNHLY and CDR2 FYNNEI come from the germline V gene. This CDR3 has 15 amino acids. V shed 7 bases and J shed 1 base, with 11 bases lying between them. The chain's CDR3 is CASTLGLSGANVLTF. CDR3 sequence (DNA): TGTGCCAGCACCCTGGGCCTTTCTGGGGCCAACGTCCTGACTTTC. Drawing the rest from reference TRBV2 and TRBJ2-6, the complete variable domain is EPEVTQTPSHQVTQMGQEVILRCVPISNHLYFYWYRQILGQKVEFLVSFYNNEISEKSEIFDDQFSVERPDGSNFTLKIRSTKLEDSAMYFCASTLGLSGANVLTFGAGSRLTVL.

The gene calls are TRBV7-9 and TRBJ1-5; 9 bases are a match to TRBD1. This CDR3 spans 17 amino acids. The V and J ends lost 4 bases and 1 base, in that order; junction bases with no gene match: 8. Germline values: CDR1 SEHNR, CDR2 FQNEAQ (reference sequence). In nucleotides, the CDR3 is TGTGCCAGCAGCTCCAACCCACAGGGGGCAAGCAATCAGCCCCAGCATTTT. Translated: CASSSNPQGASNQPQHF.

This chain uses TRBV6-1 with TRBJ2-5, with 11 bases aligning to TRBD2. CDR1 MNHNS and CDR2 SASEGT come from the germline V gene. The CDR3 is 17 amino acids. Trimming removed 2 bases from V and 5 bases from J; junction bases left unmatched: 10. CDR3 sequence (DNA): TGTGCCAGCAGTGAAAGGGTAGCGGGGGGGCCTTGGGAGACCCAGTACTTC. Translating it yields CASSERVAGGPWETQYF.

This clone was picked up a small number of times. The chain recombines TRBV6-5 with TRBJ2-5; maybe TRBD1 (6 bases). Germline V gene data show CDR1 as MNHEY and CDR2 as SVGAGI. This CDR3 comprises 14 residues. V lost 0 bases and J lost 8, with 13 bases in between. CDR3 DNA: TGTGCCAGCAGTTACTCAGGGACACTCGATACCCAGTACTTC. Translating gives CASSYSGTLDTQYF.